This entry features one T cell receptor beta chain sequence. The antigen remains unidentified. Assay used: immunoSEQ multiplex PCR; TCRdb lists only in-frame clones, some missing. Found here are some 74,000 clones, 93% of them singletons; the top ten hold 3.6%. The data were taken from a study of cytomegalovirus exposure and HLA in healthy donors. Study-wide results and caveats: Whilst most TCR sequences proved rare, a subset of public TCRs occurred across many donors.

Germline lookup yields CDR1 SGHVS and CDR2 FQNEAQ. This CDR3 has 16 amino acids. V lost 4 bases and J 3 bases, leaving 18 bases between the germline ends. The genes are TRBV7-8 and TRBJ1-1; possible D gene TRBD1, 6 bases. This TCR was sampled from a woman in her twenties or thirties in good health and CMV-seronegative. The sample taken for sequencing was PBMCs. CDR3 protein: CASSSSRGGQYTEAFF. Here the CDR3 DNA reads TGTGCCAGCAGCTCCTCACGCGGGGGGCAATACACTGAAGCTTTCTTT.